These 11 T cell receptor beta chains share one sample of origin, sequenced in a study of cytomegalovirus exposure and HLA in healthy donors. The PCR used 60 Vbeta and 13 Jbeta primers. Assay: immunoSEQ multiplex PCR; the TCRdb copy retains only in-frame clones and omits some. The sample has some 120,000 clones; 65% to 90% are singletons. What was sequenced was PBMCs. Receptors were obtained from a woman aged 30 to 39 in good health and CMV-seronegative.

The rearrangement uses TRBV21-1 and TRBJ2-7; TRBD2 reflects the table's D call only, with no check against the DNA. TRBV21-1 is assigned pseudogene status. The CDR3 has 16 amino acids. CDR3 sequence (DNA): TGTGCCAGCAGCAAAATTCGGGTGGGGGGGCCCTACGAGCAGTACTTC. Protein product: CASSKIRVGGPYEQYF.

This chain connects TRBV7-9 to TRBJ2-7; 10 bases align to TRBD2. The V gene end was trimmed by 3 bases and the J gene end by 4 bases; junction bases not matched to a gene: 6. Germline V CDR1 and CDR2: SEHNR, FQNEAQ (reference sequence). The CDR3 sequence is 15 residues long. In DNA, the CDR3 is TGTGCCAGCAGCTTGGCTAGCGGGAGAGGGTACGAGCAGTACTTC. Translation: CASSLASGRGYEQYF.

This clone has a single count. Mismatch with germline at one junction end may stem from a read error. The V gene is TRBV7-9, the J gene TRBJ2-7, with D tentatively TRBD1 (6 bases). Germline lookup yields CDR1 SEHNR and CDR2 FQNEAQ (reference sequence). This CDR3 region has 14 residues. The DNA of the CDR3 is TGTTCCAGCAGCCCGGACAGTGCCTCTATCGTGCAGTACTTC. It codes for CSSSPDSASIVQYF.

The table lists this clone with a count of one. J is TRBJ2-3 and V is TRBV5-4, with a weak D call TRBD1 (6 bases). Per the germline V gene, CDR1 is SGHNT and CDR2 is YYREEE (reference sequence). CDR3 length equals 13 residues. V dropped 7 bases and J dropped 4 bases, with 13 bases sitting between them. The CDR3 here is CASGRQDADTQYF. The CDR3 DNA follows: TGTGCCAGCGGCCGACAGGACGCAGATACGCAGTATTTT.

In its sample, this clone was seen once. The V and J genes are TRBV7-2 and TRBJ2-5; 9 bases are shared with TRBD1. CDR1 is SGHTA, CDR2 FQGNSA, per germline. With V trimmed by 2 bases and J by 2 bases, 3 bases remained unmatched. The CDR3 has 15 residues. For the CDR3, the DNA is TGTGCCAGCAGCTTAAGGGACAGGGAACAAGAGACCCAGTACTTC. Protein sequence: CASSLRDREQETQYF.

The gene calls are TRBV4-1 and TRBJ2-7, with D maybe TRBD2 (5 bases). V was pared by 0 bases and J by 3 bases, with 12 bases between. The CDR3 extends over 15 amino acids. Germline assignment: CDR1 MGHRA and CDR2 YSYEKL. The CDR3: CASSQERVLDYEQYF. DNA for the CDR3: TGCGCCAGCAGCCAAGAGAGGGTACTAGACTACGAGCAGTACTTC.

The gene calls are TRBV25-1 and TRBJ1-3; D gene ambiguous. V lost 9 bases and J 8 bases, leaving 11 bases between the germline ends. Germline lookup yields CDR1 MGHDK and CDR2 SYGVNS. This CDR3 is built from 11 residues. The CDR3 DNA follows: TGTGCCAGTGTTGCGAGATACACCATATATTTT. As protein: CASVARYTIYF.

This chain links TRBV7-8 with TRBJ2-1, with TRBD2 matching over 11 bases. This CDR3 spans 14 amino acids. The V segment lost 8 bases and the J segment 7 bases; nucleotides outside the gene matches: 7. The germline V gene has CDR1 SGHVS and CDR2 FQNEAQ. The CDR3 DNA sequence: TGTGCCAGCTCAATAGCGGGAGGGCTGAATGAGCAGTTCTTC. It encodes CASSIAGGLNEQFF.

The chain uses TRBV30 and TRBJ1-4, with 7 positions matching TRBD1. CDR3 size: 14 residues. The V gene's germline CDR1 is GTSNPN and CDR2 SVGIG (reference sequence). Trimming cost V 3 bases and J 6 bases; bases outside gene matches: 7. CDR3 in amino acids: CAWRKGTAYEKLFF. The CDR3 DNA is TGTGCCTGGAGGAAAGGGACAGCGTATGAAAAACTGTTTTTT.

In DNA form, the CDR3 reads TGTGCCAGCAGCCCGTGGGGGACAACAGATACGCAGTATTTT. This codes for CASSPWGTTDTQYF. The chain joins TRBV28 to TRBJ2-3; tentative D call: TRBD1 (6 bases). V was trimmed by 6 bases and J by 3 bases, leaving 13 bases between them. The CDR3 loop spans 14 amino acids. Germline CDR1 reads MDHEN; CDR2 reads SYDVKM.

The rearrangement uses TRBV11-3 and TRBJ1-1, with 11 bases lining up with TRBD1. This CDR3 region has 12 residues. Germline-derived CDR1 and CDR2 are SGHNT and YENEEA. The V and J ends lost 4 bases and 11 bases, in that order; junction bases with no gene match: 3. CDR3 sequence (DNA): TGTGCCAGCAGCTCGGGACAGGGGGTGGCTTTCTTT. This gives the protein CASSSGQGVAFF. The whole variable domain, filled in from reference TRBV11-3 and TRBJ1-1, reads EAGVVQSPRYKIIEKKQPVAFWCNPISGHNTLYWYLQNLGQGPELLIRYENEEAVDDSQLPKDRFSAERLKGVDSTLKIQPAELGDSAVYLCASSSGQGVAFFGQGTRLTVV.